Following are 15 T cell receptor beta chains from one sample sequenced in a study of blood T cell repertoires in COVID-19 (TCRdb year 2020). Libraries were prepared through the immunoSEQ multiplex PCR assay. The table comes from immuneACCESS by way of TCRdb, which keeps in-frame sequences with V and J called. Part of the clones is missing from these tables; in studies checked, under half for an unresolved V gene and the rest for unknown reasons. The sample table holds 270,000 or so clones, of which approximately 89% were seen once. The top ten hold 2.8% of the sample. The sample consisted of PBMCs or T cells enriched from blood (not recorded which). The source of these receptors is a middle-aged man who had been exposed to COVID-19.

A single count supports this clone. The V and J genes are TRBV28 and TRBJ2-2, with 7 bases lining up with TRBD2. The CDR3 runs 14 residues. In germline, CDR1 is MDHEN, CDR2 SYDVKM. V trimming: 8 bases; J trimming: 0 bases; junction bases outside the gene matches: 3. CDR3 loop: CASLAGTNTGELFF. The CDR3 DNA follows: TGTGCCAGCTTAGCGGGCACGAACACCGGGGAGCTGTTTTTT.

CDR3 region: CSGRPGTGVYNEQFF. CDR3 DNA sequence: TGCAGCGGACGCCCAGGGACAGGCGTCTACAATGAGCAGTTCTTC. The chain has TRBV29-1 and TRBJ2-1; 8 bases match TRBD1. The CDR3 contains 15 residues. Germline CDR1 is SQVTM and CDR2 is ANQGSEA. J gave up 3 bases and V 7 bases, and 11 bases lay outside the gene matches.

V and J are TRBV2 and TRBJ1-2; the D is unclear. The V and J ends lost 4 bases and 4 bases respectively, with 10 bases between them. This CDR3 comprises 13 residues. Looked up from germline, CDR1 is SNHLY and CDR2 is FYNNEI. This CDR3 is CASSVAGGYGYTF. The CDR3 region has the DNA TGTGCCAGCAGTGTTGCAGGAGGCTATGGCTACACCTTC.

CDR3 sequence reads: CASSILDRDASGELFF. In DNA, the CDR3 is TGTGCCAGCAGCATCCTAGACAGGGATGCGTCCGGGGAGCTGTTTTTT. The J gene is TRBJ2-2, the V gene TRBV3-1 (or the pseudogene TRBV3-2); 7 nucleotides agree with TRBD1. Trimming removed 5 bases from V and 6 bases from J; junction bases left unmatched: 12. The length of the CDR3 is 16 residues. The V gene's germline CDR1 is LGHDT and CDR2 YNNKEL (reference sequence).

CDR3 protein: CASSLDLGGTEAFF. DNA for the CDR3: TGCGCCAGCAGCTTGGATCTTGGCGGCACTGAAGCTTTCTTT. The chain uses TRBV5-1 and TRBJ1-1; D remains unclear. The CDR3 sequence is 14 residues long. The ends were cut back, 0 bases at V and 4 bases at J, with 10 bases in the middle. Germline values: CDR1 SGHRS, CDR2 YFSETQ.

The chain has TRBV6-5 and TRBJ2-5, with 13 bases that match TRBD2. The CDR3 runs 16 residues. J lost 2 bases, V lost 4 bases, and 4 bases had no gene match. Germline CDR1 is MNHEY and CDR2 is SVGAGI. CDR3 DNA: TGTGCCAGCAGTTGGGGGACTAGCGGGGATCAAGAGACCCAGTACTTC. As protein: CASSWGTSGDQETQYF.

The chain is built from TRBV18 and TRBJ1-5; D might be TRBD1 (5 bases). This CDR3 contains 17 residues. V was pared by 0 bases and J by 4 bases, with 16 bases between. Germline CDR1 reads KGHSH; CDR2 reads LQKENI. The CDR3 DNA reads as TGTGCCAGCTCACCACCGAGGTGGCAGGGCCGAAATCAGCCCCAGCATTTT. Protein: CASSPPRWQGRNQPQHF.

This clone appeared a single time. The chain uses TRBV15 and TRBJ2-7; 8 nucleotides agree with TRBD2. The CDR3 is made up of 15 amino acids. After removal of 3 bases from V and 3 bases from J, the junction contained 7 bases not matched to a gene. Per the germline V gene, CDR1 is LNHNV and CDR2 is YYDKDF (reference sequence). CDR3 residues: CATSSSGTSFYEQYF. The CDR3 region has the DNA TGTGCCACCAGCAGTTCCGGGACTAGTTTCTACGAGCAGTACTTC.

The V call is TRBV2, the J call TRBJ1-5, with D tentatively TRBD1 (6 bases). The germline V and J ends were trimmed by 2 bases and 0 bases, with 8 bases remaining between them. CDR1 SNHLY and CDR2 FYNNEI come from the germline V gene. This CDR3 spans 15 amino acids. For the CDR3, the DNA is TGTGCCAGCAGTGAAAACAGGGCTAGCAATCAGCCCCAGCATTTT. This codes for CASSENRASNQPQHF.

CDR3 region: CASSARGGEAFF. In DNA form, the CDR3 reads TGTGCCAGCAGCGCCAGGGGTGGTGAAGCTTTCTTT. The chain is built from TRBV28 and TRBJ1-1; tentatively, D is TRBD1 (6 bases). This CDR3 comprises 12 residues. Germline CDR1 and CDR2: MDHEN and SYDVKM. V was pared by 6 bases and J by 7 bases, with 12 bases between.

CDR3 amino acids: CASSSQPTRDRDWSEKLFF. Here the CDR3 DNA reads TGTGCCAGCAGCTCCCAACCGACCCGGGACAGGGATTGGAGTGAAAAACTGTTTTTT. V usage is TRBV7-3 and J usage is TRBJ1-4, with 9 bases fitting TRBD1. The CDR3 contains 19 residues. CDR1 and CDR2 from the germline V gene are SGHTA and FQGTGA. After removal of 4 bases from V and 7 bases from J, the junction contained 19 bases not matched to a gene.

CDR3 amino acids: CASSRLGSPLHF. CDR3 in DNA: TGTGCCAGCAGTAGACTGGGTTCACCCCTCCACTTT. The chain carries TRBV6-2 or TRBV6-3 and TRBJ1-6; D is undetermined. The CDR3 length is 12 residues. V was pared by 5 bases and J by 9 bases, with 8 bases between. Per germline, CDR1 MNHEY and CDR2 SVGEGT.

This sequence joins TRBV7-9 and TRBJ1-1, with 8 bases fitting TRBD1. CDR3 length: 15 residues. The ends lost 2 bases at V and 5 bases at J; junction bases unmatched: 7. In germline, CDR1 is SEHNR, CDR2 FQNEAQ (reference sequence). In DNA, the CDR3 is TGTGCCAGCAGCTTATTCAGGGGGCTGTATACTGAAGCTTTCTTT. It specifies CASSLFRGLYTEAFF.

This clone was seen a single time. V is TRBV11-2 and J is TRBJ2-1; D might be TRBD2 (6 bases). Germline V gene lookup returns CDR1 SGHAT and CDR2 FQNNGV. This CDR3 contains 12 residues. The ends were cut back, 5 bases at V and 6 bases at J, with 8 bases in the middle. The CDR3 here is CASSQEGNEQFF. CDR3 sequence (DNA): TGTGCCAGCAGCCAGGAGGGCAATGAGCAGTTCTTC.

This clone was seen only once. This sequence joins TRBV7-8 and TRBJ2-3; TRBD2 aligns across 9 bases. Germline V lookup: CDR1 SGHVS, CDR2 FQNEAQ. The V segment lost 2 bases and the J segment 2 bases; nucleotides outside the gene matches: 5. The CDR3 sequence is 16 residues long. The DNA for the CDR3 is TGTGCCAGCAGCTTAATCCTAGCGGGGCCCACAGATACGCAGTATTTT. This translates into CASSLILAGPTDTQYF.